These 23 T cell receptor beta chains originate from one sample sequenced in a study of T cell responses to AZD1222 COVID-19 vaccine. Libraries were prepared by immunoSEQ multiplex PCR; TCRdb keeps only in-frame clonotypes and omits some of them. Counted here are over 200,000 clones, roughly 94% occurring once; the ten biggest clones make up 1.7%. Sequenced material: peripheral blood, taken 28 days after the second dose of the MenACWY control vaccine. These receptors were obtained from an adult who received the MenACWY meningococcal vaccine as a control.

The CDR3 coding sequence is TGTGCCAGCGTGGACAGTAACTATGGCTACACCTTC. It encodes CASVDSNYGYTF. The chain is built from TRBV3-1 (or the pseudogene TRBV3-2) and TRBJ1-2; TRBD1 might be the D (6 bases). The CDR3 totals 12 residues. Germline V gives CDR1 LGHDT, CDR2 YNNKEL (reference sequence). The V and J ends lost 8 bases and 1 base respectively, with 8 bases between them.

The V gene is TRBV6-2 or TRBV6-3, the J gene TRBJ1-1; D ambiguous. CDR1 and CDR2 (germline): MNHEY, SVGEGT. CDR3 length equals 15 residues. Trimming stripped 0 bases from V and 6 bases from J, with 14 bases between. Written as DNA, the CDR3 is TGTGCCAGCAGTTACTCCGGGCAACTACGTGCTGAAGCTTTCTTT. Translated, it gives CASSYSGQLRAEAFF.

V gene TRBV7-2 combines with J gene TRBJ1-6; a possible D gene is TRBD1 (5 bases). Looked up from germline, CDR1 is SGHTA and CDR2 is FQGNSA. This CDR3 has 14 residues. The V end lost 4 bases, the J end lost 6 bases, and 10 bases lay between the germline ends. The CDR3 DNA reads TGTGCCAGCAGCTCTCGACAGACTAATTCACCCCTCCACTTT. Translation gives CASSSRQTNSPLHF. The whole variable domain, filled in from reference TRBV7-2 and TRBJ1-6, reads GAGVSQSPSNKVTEKGKDVELRCDPISGHTALYWYRQSLGQGLEFLIYFQGNSAPDKSGLPSDRFSAERTGGSVSTLTIQRTQQEDSAVYLCASSSRQTNSPLHFGNGTRLTVT.

V is TRBV4-1 and J is TRBJ1-6; tentative D call: TRBD1 (5 bases). V was pared by 7 bases and J by 8 bases, with 18 bases between. There are 15 residues in the CDR3. The germline V gene encodes CDR1 MGHRA and CDR2 YSYEKL. The CDR3 coding sequence is TGCGCCAGCAAAAACGGGGACGGCCGAGATTCACCCCTCCACTTT. Its translation: CASKNGDGRDSPLHF.

This clone was detected a few times. The CDR3 nucleotides are TGTGCCAGCAACCCCGGGACGCCTGTCGAGGGGGAGCTGTTTTTT. Protein product: CASNPGTPVEGELFF. The chain has TRBV2 and TRBJ2-2; D is tentatively TRBD1 or TRBD2 (5 bases each). CDR1 SNHLY and CDR2 FYNNEI come from the germline V gene. This CDR3 is built from 15 residues. Trimming shortened V by 7 bases and J by 8 bases, and 20 bases separated the two germline ends.

This chain uses TRBV7-2 with TRBJ1-2; TRBD1 aligns across 7 bases. V shed 0 bases and J 2 bases; nucleotides not matched to a gene: 3. The germline gives CDR1 SGHTA, CDR2 FQGNSA. This CDR3 is built from 15 residues. Here the CDR3 reads CASSLAPTGNYGYTF. The CDR3 nucleotides read TGTGCCAGCAGCTTAGCGCCGACAGGGAACTATGGCTACACCTTC.

The chain employs TRBV7-8 and TRBJ2-7; 9 bases align to TRBD1. The CDR3 is 14 amino acids. V trimming: 6 bases; J trimming: 2 bases; junction bases outside the gene matches: 5. Germline V gene data show CDR1 as SGHVS and CDR2 as FQNEAQ. For the CDR3, the DNA is TGTGCCAGCAGGCAGACAGGGGGAGCCTACGAGCAGTACTTC. Translated: CASRQTGGAYEQYF.

A remark on this clone: Other DNA sequences in this sample translate to the same CDR3. This sequence joins TRBV30 and TRBJ1-1; D possibly corresponds to TRBD1 (5 bases). Trimming cost V 1 base and J 3 bases, with 27 bases left between them. This CDR3 spans 19 amino acids. The germline gives CDR1 GTSNPN, CDR2 SVGIG (reference sequence). The CDR3 loop is CAWSADRGQSRKLDTEAFF. CDR3 sequence (DNA): TGTGCCTGGAGTGCGGACCGTGGACAATCCCGAAAGCTCGACACTGAAGCTTTCTTT.

The chain has TRBV29-1 and TRBJ2-7; D is unresolved. V was cut by 4 bases and J by 2 bases, with 9 bases left in between. The CDR3 has 12 residues. CDR1 SQVTM and CDR2 ANQGSEA come from the germline V gene. The CDR3 loop reads CSVVFSTYEQYF. DNA for the CDR3: TGCAGCGTTGTTTTTAGCACCTACGAGCAGTACTTC.

The V gene is TRBV6-5, the J gene TRBJ1-3; the match to TRBD1 covers 9 bases. Germline values: CDR1 MNHEY, CDR2 SVGAGI. After removal of 5 bases from V and 1 base from J, the junction contained 3 bases not matched to a gene. The CDR3 is 15 amino acids. CDR3: CASSRQGESGNTIYF. CDR3 sequence (DNA): TGTGCCAGCAGTCGACAGGGGGAGTCTGGAAACACCATATATTTT.

The chain carries TRBV5-1 and TRBJ1-2; 7 bases map to TRBD1. V shed 0 bases and J 5 bases; nucleotides not matched to a gene: 19. Germline CDR1 and CDR2: SGHRS and YFSETQ. This CDR3 is 19 amino acids long. CDR3 nucleotide sequence: TGCGCCAGCAGCTTGGCGCCAGGGGCCGACAGGGTAGTTCGATATGGCTACACCTTC. It specifies CASSLAPGADRVVRYGYTF.

The chain uses TRBV7-3 and TRBJ2-5, with 7 positions matching TRBD2. This CDR3 spans 14 amino acids. Germline-derived CDR1 and CDR2 are SGHTA and FQGTGA. After removal of 2 bases from V and 5 bases from J, the junction contained 5 bases not matched to a gene. In DNA form, the CDR3 reads TGTGCCAGCAGCTTAGCGGGAGTAGGGGAGACCCAGTACTTC. Protein: CASSLAGVGETQYF. Based on the CDR3 plus reference TRBV7-3 and TRBJ2-5, the full variable domain is GAGVSQTPSNKVTEKGKYVELRCDPISGHTALYWYRQSLGQGPEFLIYFQGTGAADDSGLPNDRFFAVRPEGSVSTLKIQRTERGDSAVYLCASSLAGVGETQYFGPGTRLLVL.

The chain combines TRBV6-5 with TRBJ1-5; TRBD1 is a possible D gene (6 bases). Looked up from germline, CDR1 is MNHEY and CDR2 is SVGAGI. CDR3 length: 14 amino acids. Trimming cost V 7 bases and J 4 bases, with 14 bases left between them. CDR3 DNA: TGTGCCAGCACCAAACAGAGGGGGAATCAGCCCCAGCATTTT. Translating gives CASTKQRGNQPQHF.

The J gene is TRBJ2-3, the V gene TRBV6-5, with D maybe TRBD2 (5 bases). The CDR3 totals 14 residues. Trimming left V 9 bases short and J 6 bases short, with 19 bases between. Per the germline V gene, CDR1 is MNHEY and CDR2 is SVGAGI. CDR3 region: CASRPGGLGDTQYF. The CDR3 nucleotides read TGTGCCAGTCGACCCGGAGGTCTGGGGGATACGCAGTATTTT.

The V and J genes are TRBV19 and TRBJ2-7, with D possibly TRBD2 on 6 matching bases. The CDR3 length is 14 residues. The V end was cut by 3 bases, the J end by 5 bases, with 14 bases between. Per the germline V gene, CDR1 is LNHDA and CDR2 is SQIVND (reference sequence). The CDR3 protein is CASSMRRDGHEQYF. Here the CDR3 DNA reads TGTGCCAGTAGTATGCGGCGGGACGGCCACGAGCAGTACTTC.

The chain recombines TRBV5-5 with TRBJ2-5; weak D call: TRBD2 (6 bases). Trimming shortened V by 4 bases and J by 2 bases, and 15 bases separated the two germline ends. The CDR3 runs 15 residues. CDR1 SGHKS and CDR2 YYEKEE come from the germline V gene (reference sequence). The chain's CDR3 is CASSGGGLLQETQYF. The CDR3, as DNA: TGTGCCAGCAGCGGCGGAGGACTATTACAAGAGACCCAGTACTTC.

The genes are TRBV13 and TRBJ2-5; TRBD2 agrees at 13 bases. The germline V gene has CDR1 PRHDT and CDR2 FYEKMQ (reference sequence). The CDR3 extends over 17 amino acids. V gave up 3 bases and J gave up 2 bases; unmatched junction bases: 6. The CDR3 protein is CASSLGALAGGQETQYF. CDR3 bases: TGTGCCAGCAGCTTGGGCGCACTAGCGGGAGGGCAAGAGACCCAGTACTTC.

The chain carries TRBV6-5 and TRBJ1-5; D may be TRBD1 (6 bases). CDR1 and CDR2 (germline): MNHEY, SVGAGI. The CDR3 consists of 14 residues. V was pared by 2 bases and J by 3 bases, with 8 bases between. The CDR3 spells CASSYTGFNQPQHF. CDR3 nucleotide sequence: TGTGCCAGCAGTTACACAGGGTTCAATCAGCCCCAGCATTTT.

Here the CDR3 DNA reads TGTGCCAGCAGGGGAACAGTCTCAACTAATGAAAAACTGTTTTTT. This translates into CASRGTVSTNEKLFF. The chain recombines TRBV2 with TRBJ1-4; D is unresolved. Germline-derived CDR1 and CDR2 are SNHLY and FYNNEI. V lost 6 bases and J lost 0, with 11 bases in between. The length of the CDR3 is 15 residues.

The genes are TRBV19 and TRBJ2-3; D not resolved. In germline, CDR1 is LNHDA, CDR2 SQIVND (reference sequence). Trimming pared 3 bases from V and 4 bases from J, leaving 14 bases between. CDR3 length: 15 amino acids. CDR3 amino acids: CASSISWVGSDTQYF. The DNA of the CDR3 is TGTGCCAGTAGTATCAGTTGGGTCGGGTCAGATACGCAGTATTTT. Full variable domain (missing parts from reference TRBV19 and TRBJ2-3): DGGITQSPKYLFRKEGQNVTLSCEQNLNHDAMYWYRQDPGQGLRLIYYSQIVNDFQKGDIAEGYSVSREKKESFPLTVTSAQKNPTAFYLCASSISWVGSDTQYFGPGTRLTVL.

This chain uses TRBV19 with TRBJ1-6; TRBD1 agrees at 7 bases. Trimming took 4 bases from V and 4 from J; bases not matched to a gene: 4. The germline gives CDR1 LNHDA, CDR2 SQIVND (reference sequence). CDR3 length equals 15 residues. The CDR3 DNA sequence: TGTGCCAGTAGTAGAGCGGGACAGTATAATTCACCCCTCCACTTT. Encoded protein: CASSRAGQYNSPLHF.

This sequence joins TRBV29-1 and TRBJ2-7; weak D call: TRBD2 (5 bases). Germline CDR1 is SQVTM and CDR2 is ANQGSEA. The CDR3 extends over 13 amino acids. The V end lost 3 bases, the J end lost 1 base, and 10 bases lay between the germline ends. The chain's CDR3 is CSVEVSGSYEQYF. The CDR3 DNA reads as TGCAGCGTTGAGGTCTCGGGGTCCTACGAGCAGTACTTC.

The chain is built from TRBV7-2 and TRBJ2-7, with D unclear. Per the germline V gene, CDR1 is SGHTA and CDR2 is FQGNSA. This CDR3 has 14 residues. Trimming stripped 2 bases from V and 1 base from J, with 9 bases between. Here the CDR3 reads CASSLIGGSYEQYF. The CDR3 DNA is TGTGCCAGCAGCTTAATAGGCGGATCCTACGAGCAGTACTTC.